This TCR beta chain was recorded in a study of beta chain features in type 1 diabetes. The study's findings and limits: Whether HLA type affects TCRB rearrangement stayed undetermined in the present work. Patients with Type 1 diabetes showed moderately but significantly shorter TCRB CDR3s in all four CD4+ subsets. Cells carrying high TCR expression could end up over-represented when cDNA is sequenced.

Reverse transcribing all isolated RNA meant expressed TCRB transcripts were sequenced. Sequencing was performed with immunoSEQ multiplex PCR; in TCRdb, only in-frame clones are kept and a portion is missing. The sample lists some 150,000 clones, roughly 7.2% occurring once. The CDR3 sequence is 12 residues long. V was trimmed by 3 bases and J by 8 bases, leaving 7 bases between them. Germline CDR1 is LNHDA and CDR2 is SQIVND (reference sequence). This clone came up a few times. The antigen is undetermined. The source of this sequence is a woman aged 25 to 39 in good health. The sequenced material came from central memory CD4+ T cells from blood. J is TRBJ2-2 and V is TRBV19; no definite D call. The CDR3 DNA is TGTGCCAGTAGTATTGCTGCGGGGGAGCTGTTTTTT. Translating it yields CASSIAAGELFF.